Presented here are 9 T cell receptor beta chains from one specimen sequenced in a study of T cells after yellow fever vaccination. TCRdb re-derived calls from the 5' RACE reads in MiXCR, one entry per CDR3 protein. The sample lists 400,000 or so distinct CDR3 sequences, around 10% occurring once. Sample: PBMCs, taken on the day of the first yellow fever vaccination. These receptors all come from a man between 18 and 29 years old who received the YFV17D yellow fever vaccine.

This clonotype was picked up many times. The chain links TRBV5-1 to TRBJ2-5; the match to TRBD2 covers 7 bases. The CDR3 spans 13 residues. Germline values: CDR1 SGHRS, CDR2 YFSETQ. V shed 5 bases and J 3 bases; nucleotides not matched to a gene: 4. In nucleotides, the CDR3 is TGCGCCAGCAGGGATGGGACTAAAGAGACCCAGTACTTC. Its translation: CASRDGTKETQYF.

This clonotype was counted only a few times. The rearrangement uses TRBV12-3 or TRBV12-4 and TRBJ2-7, with D uncertain. The CDR3 sequence is 11 residues long. Trimming took 8 bases from V and 6 from J, leaving 11 bases between them. This CDR3 is CASGDPIEQYF. The CDR3 nucleotides read TGTGCCAGCGGCGACCCGATCGAGCAGTACTTC.

This clonotype was found a few times. The chain has TRBV9 and TRBJ1-2; TRBD1 matches 10 bases. The trim removed 4 bases at V and 6 bases at J, leaving 12 bases unmatched. The CDR3 extends over 16 amino acids. The germline V gene encodes CDR1 SGDLS and CDR2 YYNGEE. CDR3 amino acids: CASSTSHLGTGDGYTF. CDR3 bases: TGTGCCAGCAGCACGTCACACCTTGGGACAGGGGATGGCTACACCTTC.

This clonotype was observed a handful of times. The V call is TRBV5-8, the J call TRBJ2-7; TRBD2 matches 9 bases. In germline, CDR1 is SGHTS, CDR2 YDEGEE. Unmatched junction bases numbered 8, after V lost 4 bases and J lost 6 bases. This CDR3 spans 14 amino acids. In DNA form, the CDR3 reads TGTGCCAGCAGCGACTGGGGGACTAGCTCCGAGCAGTACGTC. This translates into CASSDWGTSSEQYV.

This chain joins TRBV28 and TRBJ2-4; D perhaps matches TRBD2 (6 bases). CDR1 MDHEN and CDR2 SYDVKM come from the germline V gene. CDR3 length: 15 amino acids. Trimming removed 3 bases from V and 6 bases from J, with 15 bases in between. The CDR3 DNA follows: TGTGCCAGCAGTTTCGGGTTGTCGGAGGGAAACATTCAGTACTTC. It specifies CASSFGLSEGNIQYF.

This clonotype was counted a few times. This chain joins TRBV20-1 and TRBJ2-3; no definite D call. CDR1 and CDR2 (germline): DFQATT, SNEGSKA (reference sequence). The length of the CDR3 is 15 residues. V was pared by 0 bases and J by 4 bases, with 14 bases between. The CDR3 DNA is TGCAGTGCTAGAGACCGGGCCTTAACCGCAGATACGCAGTATTTT. It codes for CSARDRALTADTQYF.

V usage is TRBV5-5 and J usage is TRBJ2-5; 8 nucleotides agree with TRBD2. The length of the CDR3 is 14 residues. Losses at the gene ends were 4 bases for V and 5 bases for J; bases not matched to a gene: 7. Germline CDR1 SGHKS, CDR2 YYEKEE (reference sequence). The CDR3 region has the DNA TGTGCCAGCAGCCCCGGGACTAGTTTGGAGACCCAGTACTTC. This gives the protein CASSPGTSLETQYF.

The V and J genes are TRBV6-1 and TRBJ1-5, with TRBD1 matching 10 bases. Germline loops: CDR1 MNHNS, CDR2 SASEGT. CDR3 length equals 16 residues. J lost 2 bases, V lost 6 bases, and 7 bases had no gene match. As DNA, the CDR3 is TGTGCCAGCAGCGGACAGGGGGTGATTGGCAATCAGCCCCAGCATTTT. It specifies CASSGQGVIGNQPQHF.

The chain carries TRBV3-1 and TRBJ2-2; possible D gene TRBD1, 6 bases. The V end was cut by 2 bases, the J end by 3 bases, with 16 bases between. Germline loops: CDR1 LGHDT, CDR2 YNNKEL (reference sequence). This CDR3 is built from 17 residues. The CDR3 sequence is CASSQYPTGWDTGELFF. CDR3 DNA: TGTGCCAGCAGCCAATACCCTACAGGGTGGGACACCGGGGAGCTGTTTTTT.